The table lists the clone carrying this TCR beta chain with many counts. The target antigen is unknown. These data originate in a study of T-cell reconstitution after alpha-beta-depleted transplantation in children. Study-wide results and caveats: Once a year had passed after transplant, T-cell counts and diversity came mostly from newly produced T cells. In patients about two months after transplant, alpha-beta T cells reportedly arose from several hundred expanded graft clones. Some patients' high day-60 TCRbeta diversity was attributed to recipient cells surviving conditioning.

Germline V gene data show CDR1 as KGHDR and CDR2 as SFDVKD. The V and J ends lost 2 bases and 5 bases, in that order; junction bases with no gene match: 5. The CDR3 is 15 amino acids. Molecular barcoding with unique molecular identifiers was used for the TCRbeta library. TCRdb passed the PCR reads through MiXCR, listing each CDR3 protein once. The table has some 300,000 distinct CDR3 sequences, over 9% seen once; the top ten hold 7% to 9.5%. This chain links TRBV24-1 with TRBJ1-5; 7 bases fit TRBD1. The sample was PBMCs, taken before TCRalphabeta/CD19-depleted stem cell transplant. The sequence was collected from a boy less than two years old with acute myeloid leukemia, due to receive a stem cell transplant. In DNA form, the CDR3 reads TGTGCCACCAGTGATTCGACAGGGCAGGATCAGCCCCAGCATTTT. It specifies CATSDSTGQDQPQHF.